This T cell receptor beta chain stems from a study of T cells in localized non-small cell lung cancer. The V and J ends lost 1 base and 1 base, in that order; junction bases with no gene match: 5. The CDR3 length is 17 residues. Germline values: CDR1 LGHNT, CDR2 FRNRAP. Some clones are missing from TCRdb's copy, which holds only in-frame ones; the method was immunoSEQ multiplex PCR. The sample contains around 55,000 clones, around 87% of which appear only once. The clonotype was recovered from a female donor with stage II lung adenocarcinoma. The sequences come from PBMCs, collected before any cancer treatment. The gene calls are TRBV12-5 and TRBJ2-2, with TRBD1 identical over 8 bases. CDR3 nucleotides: TGTGCTAGTGGTTTGGACTCAGGGGGCATGAACACCGGGGAGCTGTTTTTT. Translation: CASGLDSGGMNTGELFF.